This TCR beta chain was retrieved from a study of T cell changes during pregnancy in multiple sclerosis. Sequencing was performed with immunoSEQ multiplex PCR; in TCRdb, only in-frame clones are kept and a portion is missing. The sample lists 77,000 or so clones; 80% to 95% were seen once. Germline CDR1 reads LGHNA; CDR2 reads YSLEER. J was trimmed by 5 bases and V by 0 bases; bases with no gene match: 12. This CDR3 spans 18 amino acids. Sequencing was performed on peripheral blood, taken in the second trimester of pregnancy. V and J are TRBV4-3 and TRBJ2-5; TRBD2 aligns across 10 bases. The TCR comes from a female donor in good health, enrolled as a control in a pregnancy study. Here the CDR3 reads CASSQDTPASGGAETQYF. CDR3 sequence (DNA): TGCGCCAGCAGCCAAGATACACCCGCCAGCGGGGGGGCCGAGACCCAGTACTTC.